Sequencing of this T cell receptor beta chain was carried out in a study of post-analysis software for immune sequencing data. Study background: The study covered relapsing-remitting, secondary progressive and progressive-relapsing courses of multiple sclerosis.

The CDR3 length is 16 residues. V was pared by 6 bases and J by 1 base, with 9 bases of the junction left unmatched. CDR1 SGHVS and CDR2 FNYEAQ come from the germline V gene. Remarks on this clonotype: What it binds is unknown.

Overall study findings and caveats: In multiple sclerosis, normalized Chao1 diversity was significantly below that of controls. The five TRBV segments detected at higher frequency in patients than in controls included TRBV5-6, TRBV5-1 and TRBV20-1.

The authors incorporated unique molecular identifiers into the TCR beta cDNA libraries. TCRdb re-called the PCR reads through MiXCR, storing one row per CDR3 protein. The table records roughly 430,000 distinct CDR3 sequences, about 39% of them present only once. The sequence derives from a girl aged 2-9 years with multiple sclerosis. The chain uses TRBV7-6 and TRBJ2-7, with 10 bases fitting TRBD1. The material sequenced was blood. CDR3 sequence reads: CASRTMDRGNSYEQYF. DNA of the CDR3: TGTGCCAGCAGGACGATGGACAGGGGGAATTCCTACGAGCAGTACTTC.